This T cell receptor beta chain was sequenced in a study of blood T cell repertoires in COVID-19. Study details: COVID-19 samples collected from the United States, Italy and Spain covered acute and convalescent phases.

Per the original data handling: Reference gene primer amplification gave estimated nucleated cell counts. Repertoires were generated with immunoSEQ multiplex PCR, while TCRdb's copy carries only in-frame clones and drops some. V and J calls and clone size follow that table, whereas D and trimming were derived from the DNA. The sample lists around 110,000 clones; 75% to 90% were seen once. The CDR3 spans 15 residues. V lost 0 bases and J lost 11; bases outside the gene matches: 12. Germline V lookup: CDR1 SGHRS, CDR2 YFSETQ. The rearrangement uses TRBV5-1 and TRBJ2-3, with 7 bases fitting TRBD1. The sample was peripheral blood. The receptor's source is a man aged 70-80 years with acute or convalescent COVID-19. The DNA for the CDR3 is TGCGCCAGCAGCTTGGAGGGGACAGCGTCATCGGAGCAGTATTTT. It encodes CASSLEGTASSEQYF.